This entry features one TCR beta chain sequence. In the authors' methods: Nucleated cell counts were estimated from reference gene primer amplification. Here immunoSEQ multiplex PCR was the method, and the copy in TCRdb shows in-frame clones only, minus some. That table supplies the V and J calls and clone size; D and trimming were determined from the DNA. This table has about 80,000 clones, 76% appearing once. This sample was taken from a study of blood T cell repertoires in COVID-19. As for the study in general: Researchers got acute and convalescent COVID-19 samples from the United States, Italy and Spain. Sources were T cells, B-cell-depleted T cells, or PBMCs; the material itself was cDNA or gDNA.

CDR1 is LGHDT and CDR2 is YNNKEL in the germline V gene (reference sequence). The V and J ends lost 6 bases and 8 bases respectively, with 16 bases between them. The CDR3 is 13 amino acids. The TCR originated in a man between 70 and 80 years old with active or convalescent COVID-19. Sequenced sample: peripheral blood. The V call is TRBV3-1 (or the pseudogene TRBV3-2), the J call TRBJ2-5, with a weak D call TRBD2 (5 bases). The DNA for the CDR3 is TGTGCCAGCAGGAACGAGGGTTTTAGAACCCAGTACTTC. It specifies CASRNEGFRTQYF.